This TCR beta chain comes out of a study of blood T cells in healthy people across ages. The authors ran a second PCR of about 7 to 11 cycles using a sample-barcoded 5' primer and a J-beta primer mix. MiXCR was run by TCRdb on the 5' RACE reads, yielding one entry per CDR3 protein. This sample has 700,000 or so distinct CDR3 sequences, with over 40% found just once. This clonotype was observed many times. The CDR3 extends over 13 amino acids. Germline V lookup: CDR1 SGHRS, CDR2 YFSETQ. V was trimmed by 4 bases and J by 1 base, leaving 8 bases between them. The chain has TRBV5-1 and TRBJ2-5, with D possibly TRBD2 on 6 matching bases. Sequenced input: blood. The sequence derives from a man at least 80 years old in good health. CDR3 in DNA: TGCGCCAGCAGCGTCGGGGGCCAAGAGACCCAGTACTTC. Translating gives CASSVGGQETQYF.